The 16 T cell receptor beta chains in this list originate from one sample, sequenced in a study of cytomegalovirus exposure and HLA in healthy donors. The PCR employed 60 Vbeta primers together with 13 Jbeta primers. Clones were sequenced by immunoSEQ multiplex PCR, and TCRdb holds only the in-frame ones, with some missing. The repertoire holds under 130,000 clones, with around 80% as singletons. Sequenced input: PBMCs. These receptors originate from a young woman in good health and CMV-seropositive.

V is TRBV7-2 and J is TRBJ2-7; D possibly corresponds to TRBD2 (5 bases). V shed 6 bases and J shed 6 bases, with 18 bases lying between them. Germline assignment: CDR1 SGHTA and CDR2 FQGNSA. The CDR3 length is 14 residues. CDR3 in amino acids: CASREDGLSVEQYF. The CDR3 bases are TGTGCCAGCAGGGAGGACGGCCTTTCGGTCGAGCAGTACTTC.

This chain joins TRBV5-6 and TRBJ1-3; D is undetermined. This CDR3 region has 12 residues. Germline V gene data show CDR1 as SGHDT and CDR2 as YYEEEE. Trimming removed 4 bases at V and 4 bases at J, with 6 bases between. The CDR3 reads CASSTLGNTIYF. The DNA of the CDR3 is TGTGCCAGCAGCACCCTAGGAAACACCATATATTTT.

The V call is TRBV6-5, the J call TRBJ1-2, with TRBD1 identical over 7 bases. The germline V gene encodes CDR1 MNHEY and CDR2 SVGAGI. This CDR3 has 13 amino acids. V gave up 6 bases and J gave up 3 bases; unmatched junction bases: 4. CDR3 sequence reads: CASRTGDYYGYTF. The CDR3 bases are TGTGCCAGCAGAACAGGGGATTACTATGGCTACACCTTC.

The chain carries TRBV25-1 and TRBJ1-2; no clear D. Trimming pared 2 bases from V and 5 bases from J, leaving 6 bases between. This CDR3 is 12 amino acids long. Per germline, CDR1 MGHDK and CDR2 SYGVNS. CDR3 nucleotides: TGTGCCAGCAGTGAAAGAGCTTATGGCTACACCTTC. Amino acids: CASSERAYGYTF.

This CDR3 is CASSSSPDGFYEQYF. As DNA, the CDR3 is TGTGCCAGCAGCTCTAGCCCAGACGGATTCTACGAGCAGTACTTC. The chain has TRBV11-2 and TRBJ2-5, with a tentative D call TRBD2 (5 bases). Gene TRBJ2-7 matches the end of the DNA better, so the J call may be wrong. The CDR3 extends over 15 amino acids. Germline values: CDR1 SGHAT, CDR2 FQNNGV.

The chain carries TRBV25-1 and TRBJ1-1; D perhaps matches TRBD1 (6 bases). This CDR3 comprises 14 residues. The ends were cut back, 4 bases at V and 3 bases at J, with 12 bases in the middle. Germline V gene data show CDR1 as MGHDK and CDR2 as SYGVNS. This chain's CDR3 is CASSVTGLDTEAFF. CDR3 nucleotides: TGTGCCAGCAGTGTTACAGGGTTGGACACTGAAGCTTTCTTT.

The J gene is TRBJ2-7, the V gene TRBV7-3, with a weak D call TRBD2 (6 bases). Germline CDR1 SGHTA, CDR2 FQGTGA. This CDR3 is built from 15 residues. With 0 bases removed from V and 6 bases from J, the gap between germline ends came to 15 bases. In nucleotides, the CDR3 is TGTGCCAGCAGCTTAACGTTTGGCGGGACTGGCGAGCAGTACTTC. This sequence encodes CASSLTFGGTGEQYF.

In DNA form, the CDR3 reads TGTGCCAGCAGCGCCCGAGATAGATCTAATGAAAAACTGTTTTTT. Amino acid sequence: CASSARDRSNEKLFF. The chain carries TRBV9 and TRBJ1-4; D is ambiguous. CDR1 SGDLS and CDR2 YYNGEE come from the germline V gene. V gave up 3 bases and J gave up 3 bases, with 12 bases separating them. The CDR3 covers 15 residues.

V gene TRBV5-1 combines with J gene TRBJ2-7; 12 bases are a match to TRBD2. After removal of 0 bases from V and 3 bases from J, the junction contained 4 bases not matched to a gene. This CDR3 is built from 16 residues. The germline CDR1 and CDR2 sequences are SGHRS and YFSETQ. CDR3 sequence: CASSLGLAGGNYEQYF. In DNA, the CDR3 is TGCGCCAGCAGCTTGGGGCTAGCGGGAGGGAACTACGAGCAGTACTTC.

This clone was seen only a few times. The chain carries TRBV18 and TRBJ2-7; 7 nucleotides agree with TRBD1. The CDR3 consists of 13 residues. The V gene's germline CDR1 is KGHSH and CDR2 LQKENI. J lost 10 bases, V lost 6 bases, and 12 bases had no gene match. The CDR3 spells CASSPSDRSDQYF. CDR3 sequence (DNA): TGTGCCAGCTCTCCCTCGGACAGGTCCGATCAGTACTTC.

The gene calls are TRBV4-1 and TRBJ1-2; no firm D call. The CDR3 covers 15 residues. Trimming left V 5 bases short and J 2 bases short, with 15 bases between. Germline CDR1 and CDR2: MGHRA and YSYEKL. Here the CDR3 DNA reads TGCGCCAGCAGCTCCGGGAGAAGTTCGAACTATGGCTACACCTTC. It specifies CASSSGRSSNYGYTF.

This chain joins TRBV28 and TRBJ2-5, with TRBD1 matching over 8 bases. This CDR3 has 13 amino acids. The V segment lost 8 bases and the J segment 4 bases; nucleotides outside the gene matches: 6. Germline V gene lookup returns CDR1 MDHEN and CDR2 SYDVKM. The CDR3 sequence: CASGDTGGETQYF. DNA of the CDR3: TGTGCCAGCGGCGATACAGGGGGAGAGACCCAGTACTTC.

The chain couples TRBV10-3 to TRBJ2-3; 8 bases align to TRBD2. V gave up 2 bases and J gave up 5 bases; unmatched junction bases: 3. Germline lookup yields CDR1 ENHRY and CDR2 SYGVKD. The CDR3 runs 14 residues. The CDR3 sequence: CAISETGGVDTQYF. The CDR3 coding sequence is TGTGCCATCAGTGAGACCGGGGGGGTAGATACGCAGTATTTT.

CDR3 bases: TGTGCCAGCAGCTTAGCGCGGCTAGCGGGAGAGTCGTTCTTC. Protein: CASSLARLAGESFF. V gene TRBV11-1 combines with J gene TRBJ2-1, with 10 bases that match TRBD2. The V and J ends lost 0 bases and 15 bases, in that order; junction bases with no gene match: 8. This CDR3 is 14 amino acids long. Germline CDR1 and CDR2: SGHAT and FQDESV (reference sequence). The full variable domain, its missing parts supplied by reference TRBV11-1 and TRBJ2-1, is EAEVAQSPRYKITEKSQAVAFWCDPISGHATLYWYRQILGQGPELLVQFQDESVVDDSQLPKDRFSAERLKGVDSTLKIQPAELGDSAMYLCASSLARLAGESFFGPGTRLTVL.

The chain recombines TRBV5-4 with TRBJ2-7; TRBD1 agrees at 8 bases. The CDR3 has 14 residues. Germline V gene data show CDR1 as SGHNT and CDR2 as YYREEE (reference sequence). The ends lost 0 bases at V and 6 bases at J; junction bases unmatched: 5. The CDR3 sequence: CASSLGQGPGEQYF. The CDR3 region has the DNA TGTGCCAGCAGCTTGGGACAGGGGCCCGGCGAGCAGTACTTC. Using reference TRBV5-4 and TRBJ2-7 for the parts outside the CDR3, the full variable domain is ETGVTQSPTHLIKTRGQQVTLRCSSQSGHNTVSWYQQALGQGPQFIFQYYREEENGRGNFPPRFSGLQFPNYSSELNVNALELDDSALYLCASSLGQGPGEQYFGPGTRLTVT.

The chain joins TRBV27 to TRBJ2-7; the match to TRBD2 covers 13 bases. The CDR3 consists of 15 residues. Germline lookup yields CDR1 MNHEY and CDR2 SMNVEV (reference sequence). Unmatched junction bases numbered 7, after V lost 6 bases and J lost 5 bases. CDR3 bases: TGTGCCAGCAGCCAGGGACTAGCGGGACGTAACGAGCAGTACTTC. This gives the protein CASSQGLAGRNEQYF.